The 9 T cell receptor beta chains below were found in one sample sequenced in a study of blood T cell repertoires in COVID-19. Assay: immunoSEQ multiplex PCR; the TCRdb copy retains only in-frame clones and omits some. This sample yields over 250,000 clones, of which roughly 85% are seen a single time; 5.1% belongs to the top ten. The sequencing sample was made of peripheral blood. These TCRs come from a man between 50 and 59 years old with active or convalescent COVID-19.

V usage is TRBV28 and J usage is TRBJ2-3; D not certain. Germline V CDR1 and CDR2: MDHEN, SYDVKM. Trimming took off 6 bases at V and 0 bases at J, with 10 bases between the two ends. The CDR3 extends over 14 amino acids. DNA for the CDR3: TGTGCCAGCAGGCCTCCTACTAGCACAGATACGCAGTATTTT. Protein product: CASRPPTSTDTQYF.

This chain uses TRBV6-5 with TRBJ2-1; 10 bases match TRBD1. This CDR3 spans 15 amino acids. The germline gives CDR1 MNHEY, CDR2 SVGAGI. V was pared by 2 bases and J by 8 bases, with 6 bases of the junction left unmatched. CDR3 DNA sequence: TGTGCCAGCAGTTACCGGGACAGGGGAGTTTATGAGCAGTTCTTC. Its protein is CASSYRDRGVYEQFF.

This chain links TRBV13 with TRBJ2-3, with D tentatively TRBD1 (5 bases). Germline CDR1 reads PRHDT; CDR2 reads FYEKMQ (reference sequence). The CDR3 is 16 residues long. V shed 5 bases and J shed 2 bases, with 17 bases lying between them. The CDR3 reads CASSGQGVENTDTQYF. The CDR3 coding sequence is TGTGCCAGCAGCGGGCAAGGGGTTGAAAACACAGATACGCAGTATTTT.

V and J are TRBV10-3 and TRBJ2-7, with 7 bases that match TRBD1. CDR1 ENHRY and CDR2 SYGVKD come from the germline V gene. J gave up 2 bases and V 8 bases, and 6 bases lay outside the gene matches. CDR3 length: 13 amino acids. The CDR3 is CAIGTAYTYEQYF. DNA of the CDR3: TGTGCCATCGGGACAGCTTATACCTACGAGCAGTACTTC.

This sequence joins TRBV18 and TRBJ2-3; a weak D match, TRBD1 (5 bases). This CDR3 comprises 14 residues. CDR1 is KGHSH and CDR2 is LQKENI in the germline V gene. The ends were cut back, 8 bases at V and 1 base at J, with 13 bases in the middle. The CDR3 loop is CASAPDTRTDTQYF. The CDR3 nucleotides read TGTGCCAGCGCCCCGGACACCCGCACAGATACGCAGTATTTT.

The sample holds a few counts of this clone. The rearrangement uses TRBV19 and TRBJ2-2; TRBD2 matches 7 bases. Germline assignment: CDR1 LNHDA and CDR2 SQIVND (reference sequence). This CDR3 has 15 residues. V shed 1 base, J shed 6 bases, and the junction held 5 bases outside the gene matches. The DNA for the CDR3 is TGTGCCAGTAGTATAGGTAGCGGGCGGTCCGGGGAGCTGTTTTTT. Protein product: CASSIGSGRSGELFF.

CDR3 coding DNA: TGTGCCACCAGTGATGGGGGGACTAGCGGGGGTCCGGGAGAGCAGTTCTTC. It translates to CATSDGGTSGGPGEQFF. The rearrangement joins TRBV24-1 to TRBJ2-1; 14 bases fit TRBD2. Losses at the gene ends were 3 bases for V and 10 bases for J; bases not matched to a gene: 10. The CDR3 has 17 amino acids. Germline CDR1 is KGHDR and CDR2 is SFDVKD.

This chain uses TRBV19 with TRBJ2-1; D is unresolved. The CDR3 is made up of 15 amino acids. V was shortened by 4 bases and J by 1 base, with 11 bases between the two germline ends. The V gene's germline CDR1 is LNHDA and CDR2 SQIVND (reference sequence). CDR3 in amino acids: CASSNSAGSYNEQFF. CDR3 nucleotide sequence: TGTGCCAGTAGTAATTCGGCCGGGTCCTACAATGAGCAGTTCTTC.

This clone was counted only a few times. The chain links TRBV28 to TRBJ1-1; TRBD1 might be the D (5 bases). CDR1 is MDHEN and CDR2 is SYDVKM in the germline V gene. Trimming removed 6 bases from V and 5 bases from J, with 10 bases in between. The CDR3 sequence is 12 residues long. CDR3 in amino acids: CASRAGRTEAFF. CDR3 DNA sequence: TGTGCCAGCAGGGCAGGGCGGACTGAAGCTTTCTTT.